This T cell receptor beta chain comes out of a study of identical twins. Findings and caveats of the study: Some out-of-frame alpha sequences were shared by twins, and these showed excess low generation probability. Researchers reported weaker excess twin sharing in beta out-of-frame sequences.

As to this clonotype: The target antigen is unknown.

This CDR3 comprises 16 residues. V gave up 6 bases and J gave up 5 bases; unmatched junction bases: 9. Germline CDR1 and CDR2: DFQATT and SNEGSKA (reference sequence). One entry per CDR3 protein, called by TCRdb with MiXCR from the 5' RACE reads. Here the sample spans hundreds of thousands of distinct CDR3 sequences, about 7% being singletons. These data were likewise used in another study, on yellow fever vaccine responses in identical twins. That study reports: Each twin's T cell response to the vaccine was reported to look partly convergent and partly personalized.

The TCR comes from a woman aged 18-30 years in good health. The rearrangement joins TRBV20-1 to TRBJ2-3; 15 bases are shared with TRBD2. The sample consisted of memory (CD45RO+) T cells sorted from blood. The CDR3 DNA reads TGCAGTGCCACCGCTGGACTAGCGGGGGGGCTAGATACGCAGTATTTT. Protein product: CSATAGLAGGLDTQYF.